Shown below are 10 T cell receptor beta chains from a single sample sequenced in a study of blood T cell repertoires in COVID-19. The table came from immunoSEQ multiplex PCR; TCRdb's copy has only in-frame clones and leaves some out. Of 250,000 or so clones listed, around 86% are singletons. The sequencing input was peripheral blood. These TCRs come from a woman in her sixties or seventies with COVID-19, enrolled during active disease.

This clone was seen more than once but under ten times. V usage is TRBV7-8 and J usage is TRBJ2-2; D is uncertain. Germline CDR1 SGHVS, CDR2 FQNEAQ. The CDR3 consists of 13 residues. Trimming took off 5 bases at V and 4 bases at J, with 8 bases between the two ends. CDR3 sequence: CASSLLGTGELFF. The CDR3 DNA sequence: TGTGCCAGCAGCCTCCTCGGCACCGGGGAGCTGTTTTTT.

This rearrangement joins TRBV28 to TRBJ2-5, with 10 nucleotides matching TRBD2. This CDR3 spans 16 amino acids. Germline V lookup: CDR1 MDHEN, CDR2 SYDVKM. V was clipped by 5 bases and J by 2 bases; unmatched bases: 8. CDR3 coding DNA: TGTGCCAGCAGTCTGTCTAGCGGGAGTGGGCAAGAGACCCAGTACTTC. It codes for CASSLSSGSGQETQYF. The whole variable domain, remainder taken from reference TRBV28 and TRBJ2-5, is DVKVTQSSRYLVKRTGEKVFLECVQDMDHENMFWYRQDPGLGLRLIYFSYDVKMKEKGDIPEGYSVSREKKERFSLILESASTNQTSMYLCASSLSSGSGQETQYFGPGTRLLVL.

V usage is TRBV9 and J usage is TRBJ2-4, with 7 bases aligning to TRBD1. V lost 0 bases to trimming and J lost 0 bases; unmatched junction nucleotides: 3. This CDR3 is built from 16 residues. The germline gives CDR1 SGDLS, CDR2 YYNGEE. CDR3: CASSVEGALAKNIQYF. The DNA of the CDR3 is TGTGCCAGCAGCGTAGAGGGGGCTCTAGCCAAAAACATTCAGTACTTC.

V usage is TRBV19 and J usage is TRBJ1-2, with 7 bases that match TRBD1. The junction had 11 bases not matched to a gene; V was cut back by 5 bases and J by 8 bases. CDR3 length: 14 amino acids. Germline CDR1 reads LNHDA; CDR2 reads SQIVND (reference sequence). The CDR3 region is CASSLGGAARGYTF. The CDR3 coding sequence is TGTGCCAGTAGTCTAGGGGGCGCTGCGCGGGGCTACACCTTC.

The chain carries TRBV7-9 and TRBJ1-1; 7 nucleotides line up with TRBD1. The germline CDR1 and CDR2 sequences are SEHNR and FQNEAQ (reference sequence). This CDR3 spans 15 amino acids. Trimming at V came to 1 base and at J to 1 base, leaving 3 bases not matched to a gene. DNA for the CDR3: TGTGCCAGCAGCTTAGTTGGGACAGCGAACACTGAAGCTTTCTTT. This translates into CASSLVGTANTEAFF.

The genes are TRBV20-1 and TRBJ2-7; TRBD2 matches 10 bases. With V trimmed by 3 bases and J by 9 bases, 14 bases remained unmatched. There are 15 residues in the CDR3. Germline V gives CDR1 DFQATT, CDR2 SNEGSKA (reference sequence). CDR3 sequence (DNA): TGCAGTGCTAGTATCAGCACGGGACTAGCGTGGCGGCAGTACTTC. Amino acids: CSASISTGLAWRQYF.

V gene TRBV15 combines with J gene TRBJ2-4; 7 bases agree with TRBD2. In germline, CDR1 is LNHNV, CDR2 YYDKDF (reference sequence). CDR3 length: 12 amino acids. V dropped 0 bases and J dropped 16; count of bases not matched to a gene: 6. The CDR3 sequence: CATSRDRRDYYF. CDR3 DNA sequence: TGTGCCACCAGCAGAGACCGGAGGGACTATTACTTC.

This clone has only one observation. The chain carries TRBV20-1 and TRBJ2-1; D is perhaps TRBD1 (5 bases). Germline V CDR1 and CDR2: DFQATT, SNEGSKA (reference sequence). The CDR3 is made up of 11 amino acids. Trimming left V 7 bases short and J 9 bases short, with 13 bases between. For the CDR3, the DNA is TGCAGTGTTAGGGGCAGAAGTGAGCAGTTCTTC. Residues: CSVRGRSEQFF.

The chain is built from TRBV6-5 and TRBJ2-7; perhaps TRBD1 as D (6 bases). The germline V gene has CDR1 MNHEY and CDR2 SVGAGI. This CDR3 spans 16 amino acids. The ends were cut back, 4 bases at V and 5 bases at J, with 21 bases in the middle. The chain's CDR3 is CASSWAARGGRHEQYF. The DNA for the CDR3 is TGTGCCAGCAGTTGGGCCGCTCGAGGGGGTAGGCACGAGCAGTACTTC.

The chain carries TRBV19 and TRBJ1-4, with D uncertain. With 5 bases removed from V and 8 bases from J, the gap between germline ends came to 12 bases. The CDR3 has 13 residues. The germline CDR1 and CDR2 sequences are LNHDA and SQIVND (reference sequence). In nucleotides, the CDR3 is TGTGCCAGTAGTTTAAGGGAGTCGGAAAAACTGTTTTTT. Protein sequence: CASSLRESEKLFF.